This TCR beta chain originates from a study of technical replicates of blood from a handful of donors. Using immunoSEQ multiplex PCR, the repertoire was profiled, and TCRdb retains in-frame clones only, with some absent. The sample includes 10,000 to 15,000 clones, around 95% of them seen just once. Germline V CDR1 and CDR2: SGHAT, FQNNGV. The J segment lost 4 bases and the V segment lost 5 bases, leaving 9 bases of the junction unmatched. CDR3 length equals 18 residues. In its sample, this clone was seen once. J is TRBJ2-1 and V is TRBV11-2; 15 positions match TRBD2. Sequencing was carried out using PBMCs. This sequence was found in a human donor in good health. CDR3 loop: CASSPSGTSGRFYNEQFF. DNA for the CDR3: TGTGCCAGCAGCCCATCCGGGACTAGCGGGAGGTTTTACAATGAGCAGTTCTTC.